Presented here are 2 T cell receptor beta chains from one specimen sequenced in a study of T cells after yellow fever vaccination. From the 5' RACE reads, TCRdb called clonotypes with MiXCR, one entry per CDR3 protein. The table lists about 320,000 distinct CDR3 sequences, approximately 11% of them singletons. The sample in question was CD4+ T cells sorted from PBMCs, obtained 45 days after the yellow fever booster vaccination. These receptor sequences come from a man aged 18-30 years who received the YFV17D yellow fever vaccine.

The chain combines TRBV7-9 with TRBJ1-1; the D is unclear. CDR3 length: 12 amino acids. Trimming cost V 5 bases and J 5 bases, with 9 bases left between them. CDR1 is SEHNR, CDR2 FQNEAQ, per germline (reference sequence). The CDR3 nucleotides read TGTGCCAGCAGCCCACGTAGGACTGAAGCTTTCTTT. It is translated as CASSPRRTEAFF.

This clonotype occurred a few times. The chain has TRBV5-1 and TRBJ1-5; no definite D call. V lost 0 bases, J lost 6 bases, and 13 bases lay in between. The CDR3 has 15 residues. Germline CDR1 reads SGHRS; CDR2 reads YFSETQ. The chain's CDR3 is CASSLADLPLQPQHF. CDR3 coding DNA: TGCGCCAGCAGCTTGGCCGACCTCCCTCTTCAGCCCCAGCATTTT. Combining the CDR3 with reference TRBV5-1 and TRBJ1-5 gives the whole variable domain KAGVTQTPRYLIKTRGQQVTLSCSPISGHRSVSWYQQTPGQGLQFLFEYFSETQRNKGNFPGRFSGRQFSNSRSEMNVSTLELGDSALYLCASSLADLPLQPQHFGDGTRLSIL.